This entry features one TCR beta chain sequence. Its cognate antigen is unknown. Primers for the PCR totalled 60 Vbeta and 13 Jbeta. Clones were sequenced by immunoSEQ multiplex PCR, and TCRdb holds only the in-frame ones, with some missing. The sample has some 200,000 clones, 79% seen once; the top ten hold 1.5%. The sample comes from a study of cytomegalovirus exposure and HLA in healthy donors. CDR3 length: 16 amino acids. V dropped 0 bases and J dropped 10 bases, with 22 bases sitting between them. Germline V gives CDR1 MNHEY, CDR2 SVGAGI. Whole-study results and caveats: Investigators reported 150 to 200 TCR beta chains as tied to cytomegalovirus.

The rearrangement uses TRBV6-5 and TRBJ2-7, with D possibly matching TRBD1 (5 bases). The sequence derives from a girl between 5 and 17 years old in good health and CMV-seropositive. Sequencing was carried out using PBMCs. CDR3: CASSYSSGQGMRYQYF. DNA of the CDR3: TGTGCCAGCAGTTACTCGAGTGGCCAGGGTATGAGGTACCAGTACTTC.